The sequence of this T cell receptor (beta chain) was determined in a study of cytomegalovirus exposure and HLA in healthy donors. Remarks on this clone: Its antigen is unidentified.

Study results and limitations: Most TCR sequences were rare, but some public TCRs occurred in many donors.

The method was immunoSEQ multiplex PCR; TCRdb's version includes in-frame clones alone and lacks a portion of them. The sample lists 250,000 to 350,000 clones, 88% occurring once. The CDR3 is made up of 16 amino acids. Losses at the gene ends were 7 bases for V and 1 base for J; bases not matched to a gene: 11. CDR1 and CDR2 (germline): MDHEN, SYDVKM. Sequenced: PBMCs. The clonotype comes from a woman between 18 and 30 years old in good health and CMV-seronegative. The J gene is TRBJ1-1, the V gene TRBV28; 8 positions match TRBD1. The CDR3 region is CASNAISGTGNTEAFF. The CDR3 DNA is TGTGCCAGCAATGCAATCTCCGGGACAGGGAACACTGAAGCTTTCTTT.